These 15 T cell receptor beta chains were sequenced from one sample in a study of monozygotic twins with inflammatory bowel disease. TCRdb reprocessed the 5' RACE reads and stores each CDR3 protein as one record, lacking DNA. The sample table sets out about 140,000 distinct CDR3 sequences. Sequenced sample: blood. These receptors originate from a human donor with ulcerative colitis or Crohn's disease, or a healthy co-twin of an affected twin (not recorded which).

The rearrangement uses TRBV29-1 and TRBJ1-5. CDR1 and CDR2 (germline): SQVTM, ANQGSEA. The CDR3 loop spans 12 amino acids. Here the CDR3 reads CSVVVPNQPQHF. The variable domain in full, with the rest retrieved from reference TRBV29-1 and TRBJ1-5, is SAVISQKPSRDICQRGTSLTIQCQVDSQVTMMFWYRQQPGQSLTLIATANQGSEATYESGFVIDKFPISRPNLTFSTLTVSNMSPEDSSIYLCSVVVPNQPQHFGDGTRLSIL.

The chain carries TRBV7-2 and TRBJ2-7. This CDR3 has 16 amino acids. In germline, CDR1 is SGHTA, CDR2 FQGNSA. The chain's CDR3 is CASSLALTGSSYEQYF.

This CDR3 reads CAWRIAGTGGGWTDTQYF. The V gene is TRBV30, the J gene TRBJ2-3; with no DNA, the TCRdb D assignment of TRBD1 cannot be verified. The CDR3 runs 18 residues. Germline loops: CDR1 GTSNPN, CDR2 SVGIG (reference sequence).

The chain has TRBV6-5 and TRBJ1-1. Germline-derived CDR1 and CDR2 are MNHEY and SVGAGI. The CDR3 runs 15 residues. CDR3 protein: CASSYSGRVNTEAFF.

The rearrangement links TRBV30 to TRBJ1-1; TCRdb picks TRBD1, but there is no DNA to check that call. The CDR3 loop spans 15 amino acids. Germline V gene data show CDR1 as GTSNPN and CDR2 as SVGIG (reference sequence). The CDR3 loop reads CAWLPGQGFDTEAFF. Full variable domain (remainder filled in from reference TRBV30 and TRBJ1-1): SQTIHQWPATLVQPVGSPLSLECTVEGTSNPNLYWYRQAAGRGLQLLFYSVGIGQISSEVPQNLSASRPQDRQFILSSKKLLLSDSGFYLCAWLPGQGFDTEAFFGQGTRLTVV.

The chain combines TRBV21-1 with TRBJ1-5; TCRdb proposes TRBD1, but this gene call is untestable without DNA. TRBV21-1 is assigned pseudogene status. The CDR3 runs to 17 residues. The CDR3 protein is CASISGDRRRCNQPQHF.

The J gene is TRBJ1-2, the V gene TRBV7-2. This CDR3 is built from 18 residues. Germline V gene data show CDR1 as SGHTA and CDR2 as FQGNSA. This CDR3 reads CASSLAGGTPGANYGYTF.

CDR3 protein: CASSLEVNTEAFF. The chain employs TRBV7-2 and TRBJ1-1. Germline values: CDR1 SGHTA, CDR2 FQGNSA. CDR3 length equals 13 residues.

This rearrangement joins TRBV20-1 to TRBJ1-1; TCRdb designates TRBD1, a call that cannot be tested without DNA. The CDR3 contains 15 residues. Per the germline V gene, CDR1 is DFQATT and CDR2 is SNEGSKA (reference sequence). CDR3 loop: CSARGHRVSRTEAFF.

The chain links TRBV28 to TRBJ1-5; no DNA is available, so the TRBD1 call from TCRdb remains unchecked. This CDR3 comprises 15 residues. CDR1 is MDHEN and CDR2 is SYDVKM in the germline V gene. This CDR3 is CASSGPGGVWQPQHF.

The chain uses TRBV7-3 and TRBJ2-1; the D call of TRBD2 rests on TCRdb alone, since no DNA is present to check it. The CDR3 runs 13 residues. The germline V gene has CDR1 SGHTA and CDR2 FQGTGA. The CDR3 reads CASSLPSHGEQFF.

The rearrangement uses TRBV5-6 and TRBJ2-1; with no DNA, the TCRdb D assignment of TRBD1 cannot be verified. The length of the CDR3 is 13 residues. CDR1 is SGHDT and CDR2 is YYEEEE in the germline V gene. This chain's CDR3 is CASSESPGREQFF.

V is TRBV12-3 or TRBV12-4 and J is TRBJ2-7. This CDR3 spans 13 amino acids. CDR3 region: CASSLGRAYEQYF.

The chain links TRBV25-1 to TRBJ1-5. Germline V gives CDR1 MGHDK, CDR2 SYGVNS. The CDR3 loop spans 19 amino acids. CDR3 residues: CASHLGFMAASYSNQPQHF.

V usage is TRBV6-5 and J usage is TRBJ1-5; checking the TCRdb D call of TRBD1 is not possible without DNA. The V gene's germline CDR1 is MNHEY and CDR2 SVGAGI. The CDR3 is 17 residues long. CDR3 protein: CASSYVQGPLSDQPQHF.